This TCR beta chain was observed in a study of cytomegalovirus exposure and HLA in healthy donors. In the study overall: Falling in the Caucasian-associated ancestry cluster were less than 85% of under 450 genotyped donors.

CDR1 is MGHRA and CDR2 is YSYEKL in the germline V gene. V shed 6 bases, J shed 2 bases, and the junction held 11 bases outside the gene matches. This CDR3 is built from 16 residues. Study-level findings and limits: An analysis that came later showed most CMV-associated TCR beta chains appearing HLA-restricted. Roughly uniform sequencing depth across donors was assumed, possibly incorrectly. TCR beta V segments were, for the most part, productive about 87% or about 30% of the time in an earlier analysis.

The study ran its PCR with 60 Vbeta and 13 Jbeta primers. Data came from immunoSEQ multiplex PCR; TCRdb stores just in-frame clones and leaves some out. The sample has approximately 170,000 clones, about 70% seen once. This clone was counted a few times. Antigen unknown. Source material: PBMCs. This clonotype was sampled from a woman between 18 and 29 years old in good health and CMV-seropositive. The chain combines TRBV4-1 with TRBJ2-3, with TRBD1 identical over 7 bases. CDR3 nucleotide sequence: TGCGCCAGCAGGTCGTACAGGGGTCAACTCACAGATACGCAGTATTTT. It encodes CASRSYRGQLTDTQYF.